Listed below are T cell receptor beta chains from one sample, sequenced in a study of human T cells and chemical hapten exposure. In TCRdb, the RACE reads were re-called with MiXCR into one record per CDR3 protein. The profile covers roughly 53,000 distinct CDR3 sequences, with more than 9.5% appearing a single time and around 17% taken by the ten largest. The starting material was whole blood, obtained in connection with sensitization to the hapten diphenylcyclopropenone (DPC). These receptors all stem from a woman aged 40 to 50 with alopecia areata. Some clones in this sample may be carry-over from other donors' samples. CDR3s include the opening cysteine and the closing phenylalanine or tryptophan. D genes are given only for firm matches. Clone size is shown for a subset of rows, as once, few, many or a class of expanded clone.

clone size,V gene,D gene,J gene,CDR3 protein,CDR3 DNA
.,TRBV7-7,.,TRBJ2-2,CASSKPAGELFF,TGTGCCAGCAGCAAGCCGGCCGGGGAGCTGTTTTTT
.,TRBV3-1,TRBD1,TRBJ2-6,CASSQVSGGLESSGANVLTF,TGTGCCAGCAGCCAAGTTTCAGGGGGCCTTGAGAGCTCTGGGGCCAACGTCCTGACTTTC
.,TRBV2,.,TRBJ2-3,CASRNLDPADTQYF,TGTGCCAGTCGGAACCTTGACCCAGCAGATACGCAGTATTTT
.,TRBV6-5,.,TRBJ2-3,CASSAGSGTDTQYF,TGTGCCAGCAGCGCGGGGTCCGGGACAGATACGCAGTATTTT
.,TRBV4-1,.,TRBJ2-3,CASSQEGAGTDTQYF,TGCGCCAGCAGCCAAGAGGGGGCCGGCACAGATACGCAGTATTTT
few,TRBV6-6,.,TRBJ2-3,CASSYSVKGPSTDTQYF,TGTGCCAGCAGTTACTCTGTGAAGGGGCCCAGCACAGATACGCAGTATTTT
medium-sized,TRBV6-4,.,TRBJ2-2,CASSEADTGELFF,TGTGCCAGCAGTGAGGCAGACACCGGGGAGCTGTTTTTT
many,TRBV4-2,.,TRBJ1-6,CASSQDQVGGRISPLHF,TGTGCCAGCAGCCAAGATCAAGTGGGGGGTAGAATTTCACCCCTCCACTTT
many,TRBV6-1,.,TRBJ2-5,CASSEEARSKTQYF,TGTGCCAGCAGTGAAGAGGCCAGGTCGAAGACCCAGTACTTC
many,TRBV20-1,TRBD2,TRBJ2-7,CSARDLVGGTYEQYF,TGCAGTGCTAGAGATCTGGTGGGGGGGACCTACGAGCAGTACTTC
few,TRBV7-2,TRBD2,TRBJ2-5,CASSGRLAGPSLSGETQYF,TGTGCCAGCAGCGGTAGACTAGCGGGGCCCTCCCTTTCGGGCGAGACCCAGTACTTC
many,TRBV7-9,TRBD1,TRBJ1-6,CASSSKAGGPNSPLHF,TGTGCCAGCAGCTCAAAGGCAGGGGGCCCAAATTCACCCCTCCACTTT
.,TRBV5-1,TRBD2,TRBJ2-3,CASSKTSGGAPDTQYF,TGCGCCAGCAGCAAGACTAGCGGGGGGGCCCCAGATACGCAGTATTTT
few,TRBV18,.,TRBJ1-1,CASSPTSGNTEAFF,TGTGCCAGCTCACCTACCTCGGGGAACACTGAAGCTTTCTTT
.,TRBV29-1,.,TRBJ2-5,CSVGTNQETQYF,TGCAGCGTTGGGACGAACCAAGAGACCCAGTACTTC
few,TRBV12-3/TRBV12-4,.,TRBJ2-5,CASRRGIGETQYF,TGTGCCAGCAGAAGGGGTATAGGAGAGACCCAGTACTTC
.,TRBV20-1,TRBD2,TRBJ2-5,CSATRGSGKETQYF,TGCAGTGCTACGCGGGGGAGTGGGAAAGAGACCCAGTACTTC
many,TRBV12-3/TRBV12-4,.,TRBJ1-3,CASSRRSSGNTIYF,TGTGCCAGCAGCCGACGGAGCTCTGGAAACACCATATATTTT
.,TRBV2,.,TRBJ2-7,CASSPGPEQYF,TGTGCCAGCAGCCCTGGACCCGAGCAGTACTTC
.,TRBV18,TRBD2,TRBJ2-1,CASSPRTSAYNEQFF,TGTGCCAGCTCACCGAGGACTAGCGCCTACAATGAGCAGTTCTTC
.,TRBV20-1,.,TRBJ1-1,CSAHREGRNTEAFF,TGCAGTGCCCACAGGGAGGGGCGGAACACTGAAGCTTTCTTT
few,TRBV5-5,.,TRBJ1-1,CASSLTGTLEAFF,TGTGCCAGCAGCTTGACTGGGACCTTAGAAGCTTTCTTT
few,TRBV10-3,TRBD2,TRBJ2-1,CAISDGTSKNEQFF,TGTGCCATCAGTGATGGGACTAGCAAGAATGAGCAGTTCTTC
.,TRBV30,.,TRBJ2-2,CAWRGGADTGELFF,TGTGCCTGGAGAGGCGGGGCCGATACCGGGGAGCTGTTTTTT
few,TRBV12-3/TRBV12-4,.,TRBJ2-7,CASSFAVGEQYF,TGTGCCAGCAGTTTTGCGGTGGGAGAGCAGTACTTC
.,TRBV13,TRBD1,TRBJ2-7,CASLIRDRDYEQYF,TGTGCCAGCCTAATCAGGGACAGGGACTACGAGCAGTACTTC
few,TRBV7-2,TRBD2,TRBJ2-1,CASSPGGLGEQFF,TGTGCCAGCAGCCCCGGGGGACTAGGGGAGCAGTTCTTC
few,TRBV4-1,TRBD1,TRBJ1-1,CASSHDDRVGTEAFF,TGCGCCAGCAGCCATGACGACAGGGTGGGCACTGAAGCTTTCTTT
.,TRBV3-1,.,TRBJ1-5,CASSQDFSVDSNQPQHF,TGTGCCAGCAGCCAAGATTTCAGTGTGGATAGCAATCAGCCCCAGCATTTT
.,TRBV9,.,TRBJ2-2,CASSATGSTGELFF,TGTGCCAGCAGCGCCACAGGGAGCACCGGGGAGCTGTTTTTT
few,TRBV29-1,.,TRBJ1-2,CSVWSSGYTF,TGCAGCGTTTGGTCAAGTGGCTACACCTTC
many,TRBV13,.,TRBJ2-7,CASSLGLRAYEQYF,TGTGCCAGCAGCTTAGGCCTGCGGGCCTACGAGCAGTACTTC
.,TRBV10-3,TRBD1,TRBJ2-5,CAIGTAIQETQYF,TGTGCCATCGGGACAGCAATCCAAGAGACCCAGTACTTC
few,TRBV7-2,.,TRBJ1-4,CASSLAGTNEKLFF,TGTGCCAGCAGCTTAGCTGGGACTAATGAAAAACTGTTTTTT
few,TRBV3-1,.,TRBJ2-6,CASSQGLGANVLTF,TGTGCCAGCAGCCAGGGACTTGGGGCCAACGTCCTGACTTTC
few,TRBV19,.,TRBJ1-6,CASRGMSSYNSPLHF,TGTGCCAGTAGGGGGATGAGCTCCTATAATTCACCCCTCCACTTT
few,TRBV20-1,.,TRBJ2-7,CSARGISYEQYF,TGCAGTGCTAGAGGAATTTCCTACGAGCAGTACTTC
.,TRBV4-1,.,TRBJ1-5,CASSHHNQPQHF,TGCGCCAGCAGCCACCACAATCAGCCCCAGCATTTT
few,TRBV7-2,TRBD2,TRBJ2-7,CASSLASGDSYEQYF,TGTGCCAGCAGCTTAGCTAGCGGGGACTCCTACGAGCAGTACTTC
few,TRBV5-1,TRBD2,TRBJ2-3,CASTLQAGLDTQYF,TGCGCCAGCACCCTACAAGCGGGATTAGATACGCAGTATTTT
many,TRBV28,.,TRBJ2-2,CASSLGFGQRHTGELFF,TGTGCCAGCAGTTTAGGCTTTGGACAACGGCACACCGGGGAGCTGTTTTTT
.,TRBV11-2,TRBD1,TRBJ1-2,CASSLGLGQNYGYTF,TGTGCCAGCAGCTTAGGATTGGGACAGAACTATGGCTACACCTTC
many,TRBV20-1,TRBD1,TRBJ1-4,CSARVDRANEKLFF,TGCAGTGCTAGGGTGGACAGGGCTAATGAAAAACTGTTTTTT
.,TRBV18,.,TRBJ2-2,CASSPQLTGELFF,TGTGCCAGCTCACCTCAACTCACCGGGGAGCTGTTTTTT
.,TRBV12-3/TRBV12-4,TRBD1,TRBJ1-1,CASSFGTGLIEAFF,TGTGCCAGCAGTTTCGGGACAGGGTTAATTGAAGCTTTCTTT